The rows below give T cell receptor beta chains drawn from one sample of a study of T cell repertoires in cytomegalovirus infection. No antigens are known for them. Via MiXCR, TCRdb re-called the reads, giving one row per CDR3 protein. The table lists some 920,000 distinct CDR3 sequences, under 40% of them singletons. The input for sequencing was cultured CD8+ T cells from PBMCs, taken from culture after CMV antigen stimulation. Source of these receptors: a human donor in good health (CMV status not recorded). Some clones in this sample may be carry-over from other donors' samples. CDR3s include the opening cysteine and the closing phenylalanine or tryptophan. The D gene is left open where the match is weak. Only some rows state a clone size, as once, few, many or a class for expanded clones.

clone size	CDR3 length	V gene	J gene	D gene	CDR3 DNA	CDR3 protein
few	17	TRBV19	TRBJ2-1	TRBD2	TGTGCCAGTAGTCCGCGGGGAAGGCGGGGGGCGGGGAATGAGCAGTTCTTC	CASSPRGRRGAGNEQFF
few	14	TRBV6-6	TRBJ2-7	.	TGTGCCAGCAGTTACCCCGACACTACCTACGAGCAGTACTTC	CASSYPDTTYEQYF
.	13	TRBV12-5	TRBJ1-1	TRBD1	TGTGCTAGTGGGGTTGGACAGGACACTGAAGCTTTCTTT	CASGVGQDTEAFF
few	14	TRBV27	TRBJ2-7	TRBD2	TGTGCCAGCAGTTTATCGACTAGCGGGGGGTGGATGTACTTC	CASSLSTSGGWMYF
.	16	TRBV6-6	TRBJ2-1	TRBD1	TGTGCCAGCAGTACCCTGGGACAGGGTGCTGTCAATGAGCAGTTCTTC	CASSTLGQGAVNEQFF
.	13	TRBV5-1	TRBJ2-1	.	TGCGCCAACAGCTTTAGCAGGTACAATGAGCAGTTCTTC	CANSFSRYNEQFF
.	14	TRBV19	TRBJ2-1	.	TGTGCCAGTAGTATTAGAGCGGACTACAATGAGCAGTTCTTC	CASSIRADYNEQFF
.	11	TRBV12-3/TRBV12-4	TRBJ1-3	.	TGTGCCAGCAGCCCTGGTCACACCATATATTTT	CASSPGHTIYF
few	17	TRBV12-3/TRBV12-4	TRBJ2-1	TRBD2	TGTGCCAGCAGTTCACGGGACTACCAGATACGTATAAATGAGCAGTTCTTC	CASSSRDYQIRINEQFF
.	18	TRBV23-1	TRBJ1-2	TRBD1	TGCGCCAGCAGTCAGTACTGGGACAGGGGGCCCTCGAGGAATGGCTACACCTTC	CASSQYWDRGPSRNGYTF
few	12	TRBV10-3	TRBJ1-1	.	TGTGCCATCAGTGAGTCTAGATACGGAGCTTTCTTT	CAISESRYGAFF
.	15	TRBV20-1	TRBJ1-2	.	TGCAGTGCTAGGGCCTTAGAAGGACGATCCTATGGCTACACCTTC	CSARALEGRSYGYTF
.	13	TRBV6-5	TRBJ1-4	.	TGTGCCAGCAGTCTGACCGTGAACGAAAAACTGTTTTTT	CASSLTVNEKLFF
few	18	TRBV3-1	TRBJ1-2	.	TGTGCCAGCAGCCAAGATTGGGGGGGACCCAGGGACTACTATGGCTACACCTTC	CASSQDWGGPRDYYGYTF
.	14	TRBV12-5	TRBJ2-7	TRBD1	TGTGTTAGTGGTGCAGGGACAGGGTGGCCGGAGCAGTACTTC	CVSGAGTGWPEQYF
many	17	TRBV6-1	TRBJ2-3	.	TGTGCCAGCAGTGATCATCGGGTCGGGGGCCGGGCAGATACGCAGTATTTT	CASSDHRVGGRADTQYF
many	15	TRBV28	TRBJ2-1	.	TGTGCCAGCACCCCGGGACCTACAACCTACAATGAGCAGTTCTTC	CASTPGPTTYNEQFF
many	14	TRBV27	TRBJ2-3	TRBD2	TGTGCCAGCAGCCCTAGCGGGGCGACAGATACGCAGTATTTT	CASSPSGATDTQYF
few	15	TRBV6-1	TRBJ1-2	.	TGTGCCAGCAGTGATAGGGCCTCGGTGAGGAATGGCTACACCTTC	CASSDRASVRNGYTF
few	17	TRBV7-9	TRBJ2-2	.	TGTGCCAGCATCCCTGTGGCGGGGGCGCCGAACACCGGGGAGCTGTTTTTT	CASIPVAGAPNTGELFF
many	14	TRBV7-2	TRBJ2-7	.	TGTGCCAGCAGCTTCCACGGTAACTCCTACGAGCAGTACTTC	CASSFHGNSYEQYF
.	14	TRBV6-2/TRBV6-3	TRBJ1-2	.	TGTGCCAGCAGTCCACAGGGTGTTGCCTATGGCTACACCTTC	CASSPQGVAYGYTF
many	16	TRBV12-3/TRBV12-4	TRBJ2-1	TRBD2	TGTGCCAGCAGTATCTCGACTAGCGGGGGGTCGGGTGAGCAGTTCTTC	CASSISTSGGSGEQFF
many	18	TRBV7-2	TRBJ2-1	TRBD2	TGTGCCAGCAGCTTCCCAGGGACTAGCGGGGGGGAACTCAATGAGCAGTTCTTC	CASSFPGTSGGELNEQFF
.	13	TRBV27	TRBJ2-3	.	TGTGCCAGCAGTTCCGTTCCCACAGATACGCAGTATTTT	CASSSVPTDTQYF
.	17	TRBV7-9	TRBJ1-1	TRBD1	TGTGCCAGCAGCTCAACTGACAGGGGGCGCCGTAACACTGAAGCTTTCTTT	CASSSTDRGRRNTEAFF
.	15	TRBV4-1	TRBJ1-5	.	TGCGCCAGCAGCCAAGAGCGAACAGCAAATCAGCCCCAGCATTTT	CASSQERTANQPQHF
few	14	TRBV12-3/TRBV12-4	TRBJ1-6	.	TGTGCCAGCAGTTTGTCCGCGCTTAATTCACCCCTCCACTTT	CASSLSALNSPLHF
.	13	TRBV29-1	TRBJ2-3	.	TGCAGCACCGCCGGGCCTGACACAGATACGCAGTATTTT	CSTAGPDTDTQYF
few	13	TRBV5-4	TRBJ2-1	.	TGTGCCAGCAGCTTATTTCTAGGGGCGGAGCAGTTCTTC	CASSLFLGAEQFF
many	14	TRBV7-2	TRBJ2-5	.	TGTGCCAGCAGCTTACAAGTAAGAGAAGAGACCCAGTACTTC	CASSLQVREETQYF
.	15	TRBV4-1	TRBJ2-2	TRBD2	TGCGCCAGCAGCCAAGAGGGGACTAGCGCCGGGGAGCTGTTTTTT	CASSQEGTSAGELFF
.	15	TRBV6-1	TRBJ2-1	TRBD2	TGTGCCAGCAGTGTGGTAGCGGGGGTGAAGAATGAGCAGTTCTTC	CASSVVAGVKNEQFF
few	14	TRBV2	TRBJ2-5	.	TGTGCCAGCAGCGATAGGGAGTCGGGCGAGACCCAGTACTTC	CASSDRESGETQYF
many	15	TRBV19	TRBJ1-5	TRBD1	TGTGCCAGTAGGGAAAACAGGGGAAGCAATCAGCCCCAGCATTTT	CASRENRGSNQPQHF
few	14	TRBV6-6	TRBJ1-1	.	TGTGCCAGCAGTGATTGGGGCACGGGTACTGAAGCTTTCTTT	CASSDWGTGTEAFF
.	11	TRBV2	TRBJ2-1	.	TGTGCCAGCGGTATCGGCAATGAGCAGTTCTTC	CASGIGNEQFF
.	14	TRBV20-1	TRBJ2-7	.	TGCAGTGCTAGACCGCGGGGCCGGGGAAACGAGCAGTACTTC	CSARPRGRGNEQYF
once	13	TRBV11-3	TRBJ2-2	.	TGTGCCAGCAGTTCCGACTCTGTCGGGGAGCTGTTTTTT	CASSSDSVGELFF
few	17	TRBV7-6	TRBJ2-1	TRBD2	TGTGCTAGCAGCTTAGCCCCAGCGGGGGGCGGAGACAATGAGCAGTTCTTC	CASSLAPAGGGDNEQFF
many	13	TRBV7-2	TRBJ2-1	.	TGTGCCAGTACGAGAGGGCCTCACAATGAGCAGTTCTTC	CASTRGPHNEQFF
.	13	TRBV6-6	TRBJ2-1	.	TGTGCCAGCAGTTACAACAGGGTTGACGAGCAGTTCTTC	CASSYNRVDEQFF
.	15	TRBV7-8	TRBJ2-5	.	TGTGCCAGCAGCTTAACTAGGGGGACCCAAGAGACCCAGTACTTC	CASSLTRGTQETQYF
many	16	TRBV7-8	TRBJ2-1	TRBD2	TGTGCCAGCAGCGGACTAGCGGGGAAACCGGGGGATGAGCAGTTCTTC	CASSGLAGKPGDEQFF
few	12	TRBV28	TRBJ2-2	.	TGTGCCAGCAGGTTGTGGGCTGGGGAGCTGTTTTTT	CASRLWAGELFF
many	15	TRBV12-3/TRBV12-4	TRBJ1-2	TRBD1	TGTGCCAGCAGCATTGGACAGGGGGCGATGTATGGCTACACCTTC	CASSIGQGAMYGYTF
once	14	TRBV20-1	TRBJ1-5	.	TGCAGTGCTGCCGGACGGCATAGCAATCAGCCCCAGCATTTT	CSAAGRHSNQPQHF
few	15	TRBV29-1	TRBJ1-1	TRBD1	TGCAGCGTCCCCAGGCGGGCAGGGGGATTCACTGAAGCTTTCTTT	CSVPRRAGGFTEAFF
.	15	TRBV9	TRBJ2-3	.	TGTGCCAGCAGCGGCCTCCAGGCCTCCACAGATACGCAGTATTTT	CASSGLQASTDTQYF
.	15	TRBV7-2	TRBJ1-2	TRBD1	TGTGCCAGCAGCTTAGGACAGGGCTCTTCCTATGGCTACACCTTC	CASSLGQGSSYGYTF